This T cell receptor (beta chain) is drawn from a study of T cell responses to AZD1222 COVID-19 vaccine (dated by TCRdb to the early 2020s). For the study in its entirety: AZD1222 recipients whose second dose came at about 4 weeks and those whose second dose came at about 12 weeks were combined into one group, since spike-specific TCR depth and breadth did not differ between the two schedules. A total of roughly 240 trial participants underwent TCR sequencing, of whom 207 received two doses of AZD1222 and some 25 received two doses of the MenACWY control vaccine. Trial participants were enrolled by age into subgroups of 18-55, 56-69 and 70-plus years, and roughly 150, 30 and 60 TCR-sequenced participants, respectively, were included in these subgroups.

Relative to germline, V is 3 bases shorter and J is 4 bases shorter, with 6 bases between their ends. The CDR3, cysteine through phenylalanine, is 12 amino acids long. Just the 36-base CDR3 DNA is kept, in frame starting at base 1. The germline V gene (reference sequence) yields LGHDT for CDR1 and YNNKEL for CDR2. The CDR3 regions of human TCRbeta chains were analyzed by immunosequencing. Per the original workflow: TCRs in the repertoires were matched against a reference library of SARS-CoV-2-specific TCRs that had been generated with the MIRA antigen-specificity platform. Breadth meant the fraction of unique TCRs that were SARS-CoV-2-associated, whereas depth meant the fraction of total T cells that were SARS-CoV-2-associated. Using the MIRA data, each spike-specific TCR was mapped to the spike region that the TCR reacts to and placed in a CD4 or CD8 class. Log10-transformed breadth and depth values were compared by one-way ANOVA with Sidak's multiple comparisons tests. The table was pulled from immuneACCESS by TCRdb, which kept in-frame rearrangements only. Such tables lose some clones; where checked, under half of the loss comes from unresolved V genes, and the rest has no known cause. For V, J and clone size, that table is used; D and trimming come from the DNA. The sample data list about 160,000 clones, and roughly nine tenths of these were observed just once. Of the sample, 4.5% to 6.5% falls within the top ten clones.

Turning to this clone: Its binding antigen is unknown. Nothing much larger sits one base from this clone, and base qualities are not available.

Broad study findings and their caveats: The 56-69-year group was small, and its depth increase did not reach significance, likely because of low power. Vaccine-associated CD4 TCRs spanned the whole spike protein, with dominant responses in regions 160-218 and 743-854. Reportedly, close to half of the unique spike-specific TCRs recognized epitopes lying outside the regions that are mutated in the B.1.351 and B.1.1.7 variants. Only five to seven AZD1222 recipients were SARS-CoV-2 seropositive at baseline, limiting conclusions about previously exposed vaccinees. Participants were mostly white British, with more females than males. The authors suggested clonal diversity may have been underestimated. After two AZD1222 doses, spike-specific TCR breadth and depth were significantly higher than at day 0 and than in MenACWY recipients. No day 14 peak-response samples were available, so repertoires were characterized only after the peak T cell response.

The sample's time point label is to be understood as: baseline before first vaccination. Vaccinee samples came from UK trials COV001 and COV002, including a single-blind randomized controlled phase 2/3 trial of AZD1222 (ChAdOx1 nCoV-19) in healthy adults. For TCRbeta chain sequencing, PBMC samples from trial participants were taken at day 0 and at day 28 after the second dose. The sequence came from an adult in good health. The chain employs TRBV3-1 (or the pseudogene TRBV3-2) and TRBJ2-5; no D gene is confidently identified. The sequenced sample was peripheral blood, obtained on day 0 of AZD1222 vaccination. At the DNA level, the sequence is TGTGCCAGCAGCCAGAACAGAGAGACCCAGTACTTC. This codes for CASSQNRETQYF.